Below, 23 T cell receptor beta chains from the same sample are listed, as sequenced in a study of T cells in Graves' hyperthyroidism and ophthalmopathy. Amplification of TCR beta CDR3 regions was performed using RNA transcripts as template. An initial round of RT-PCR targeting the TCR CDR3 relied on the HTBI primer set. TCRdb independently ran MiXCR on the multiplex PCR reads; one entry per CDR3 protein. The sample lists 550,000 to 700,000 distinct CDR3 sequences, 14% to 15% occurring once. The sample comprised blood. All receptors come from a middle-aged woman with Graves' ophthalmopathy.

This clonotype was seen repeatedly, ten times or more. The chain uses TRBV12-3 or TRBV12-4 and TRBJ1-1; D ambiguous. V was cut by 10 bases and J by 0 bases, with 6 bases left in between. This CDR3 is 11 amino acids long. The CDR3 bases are TGTGCCACCCGGGTGAACACTGAAGCTTTCTTT. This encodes CATRVNTEAFF.

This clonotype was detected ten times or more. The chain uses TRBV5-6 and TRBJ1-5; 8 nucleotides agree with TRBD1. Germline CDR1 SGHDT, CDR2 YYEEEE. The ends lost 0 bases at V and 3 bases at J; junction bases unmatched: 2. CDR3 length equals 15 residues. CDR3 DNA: TGTGCCAGCAGCTTGGGGACAGGGAACAATCAGCCCCAGCATTTT. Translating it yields CASSLGTGNNQPQHF.

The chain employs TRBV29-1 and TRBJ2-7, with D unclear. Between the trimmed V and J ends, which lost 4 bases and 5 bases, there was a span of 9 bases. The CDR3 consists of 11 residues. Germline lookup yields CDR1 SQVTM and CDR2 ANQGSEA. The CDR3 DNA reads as TGCAGCGTTGGAAGGGTGGACGAGCAGTACTTC. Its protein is CSVGRVDEQYF.

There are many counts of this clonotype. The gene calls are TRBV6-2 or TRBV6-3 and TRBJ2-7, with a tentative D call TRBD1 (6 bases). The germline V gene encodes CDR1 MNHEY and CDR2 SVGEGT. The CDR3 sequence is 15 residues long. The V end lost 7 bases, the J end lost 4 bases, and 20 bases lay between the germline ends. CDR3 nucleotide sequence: TGTGCCAGCACCGCACCGCCTGGGGGCGGGTACGAGCAGTACTTC. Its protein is CASTAPPGGGYEQYF.

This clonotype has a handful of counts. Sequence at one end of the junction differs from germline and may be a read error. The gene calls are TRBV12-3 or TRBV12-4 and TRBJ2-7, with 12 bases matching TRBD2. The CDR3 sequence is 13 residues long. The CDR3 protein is CASSLGLAGVLDF. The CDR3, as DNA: TGTGCCAGCAGTTTAGGACTAGCGGGAGTTCTCGACTTC.

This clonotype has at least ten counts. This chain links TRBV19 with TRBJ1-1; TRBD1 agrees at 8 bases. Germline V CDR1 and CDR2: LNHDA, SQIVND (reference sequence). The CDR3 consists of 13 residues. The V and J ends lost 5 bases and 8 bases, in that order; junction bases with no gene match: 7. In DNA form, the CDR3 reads TGTGCCAGTAGTCCACGGACAGGGCGGGAAGCTTTCTTT. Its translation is CASSPRTGREAFF.

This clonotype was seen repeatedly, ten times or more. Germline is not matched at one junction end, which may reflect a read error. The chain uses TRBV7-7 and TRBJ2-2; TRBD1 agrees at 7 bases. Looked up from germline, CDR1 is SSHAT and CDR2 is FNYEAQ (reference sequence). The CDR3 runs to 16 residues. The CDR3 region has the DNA TGTGCTAGCAGCTTAGGGTTGACAGGGCATGTCGGGGAGCTGTTTTTT. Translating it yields CASSLGLTGHVGELFF.

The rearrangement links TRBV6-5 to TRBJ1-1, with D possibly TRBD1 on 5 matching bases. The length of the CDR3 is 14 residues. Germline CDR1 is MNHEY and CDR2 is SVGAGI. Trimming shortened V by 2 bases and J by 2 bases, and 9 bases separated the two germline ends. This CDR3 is CASSYTQENTEAFF. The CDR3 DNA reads TGTGCCAGCAGTTACACACAGGAAAACACTGAAGCTTTCTTT.

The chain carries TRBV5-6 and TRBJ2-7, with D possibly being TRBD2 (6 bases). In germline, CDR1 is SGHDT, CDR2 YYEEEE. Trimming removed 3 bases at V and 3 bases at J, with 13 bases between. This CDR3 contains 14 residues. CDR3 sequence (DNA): TGTGCCAGCAGCTCGCCAGGACTAATCTACGAGCAGTACTTC. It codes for CASSSPGLIYEQYF.

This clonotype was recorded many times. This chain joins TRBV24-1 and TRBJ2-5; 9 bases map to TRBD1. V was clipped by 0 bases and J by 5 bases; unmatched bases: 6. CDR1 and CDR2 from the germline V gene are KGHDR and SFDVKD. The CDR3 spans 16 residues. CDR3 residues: CATSDLGDRDLETQYF. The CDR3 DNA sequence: TGTGCCACCAGTGATTTGGGGGACAGGGATCTCGAGACCCAGTACTTC.

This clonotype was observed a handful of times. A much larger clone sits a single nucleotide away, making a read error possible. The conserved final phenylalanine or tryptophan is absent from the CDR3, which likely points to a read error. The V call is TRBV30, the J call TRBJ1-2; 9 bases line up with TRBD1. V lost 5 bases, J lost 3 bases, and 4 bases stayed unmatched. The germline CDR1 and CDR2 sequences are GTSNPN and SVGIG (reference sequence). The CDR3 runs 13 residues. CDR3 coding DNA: TGTGCCTGGGGCGACAGGGGGTACTATGGCTACACCCTC. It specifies CAWGDRGYYGYTL.

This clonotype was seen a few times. CDR3 DNA sequence: TGCAGCGTTAGTGACACCGGCTCCTACGAGCAGTACTTC. This encodes CSVSDTGSYEQYF. The chain has TRBV29-1 and TRBJ2-7; D is uncertain. The CDR3 sequence is 13 residues long. Trimming cost V 5 bases and J 0 bases, with 11 bases left between them. CDR1 and CDR2 (germline): SQVTM, ANQGSEA.

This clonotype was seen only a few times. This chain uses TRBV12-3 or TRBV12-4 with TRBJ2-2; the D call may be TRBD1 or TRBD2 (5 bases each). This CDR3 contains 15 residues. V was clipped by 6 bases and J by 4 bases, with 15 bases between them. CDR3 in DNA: TGTGCCAGCAGCCCCGGGGCAAGGGGCACCGGGGAGCTGTTTTTT. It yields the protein CASSPGARGTGELFF.

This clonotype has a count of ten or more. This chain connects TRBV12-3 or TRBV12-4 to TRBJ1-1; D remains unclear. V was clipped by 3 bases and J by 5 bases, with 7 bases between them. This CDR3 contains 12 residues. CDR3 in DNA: TGTGCCAGCAGTTTTAAGGAGACTGAAGCTTTCTTT. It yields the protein CASSFKETEAFF.

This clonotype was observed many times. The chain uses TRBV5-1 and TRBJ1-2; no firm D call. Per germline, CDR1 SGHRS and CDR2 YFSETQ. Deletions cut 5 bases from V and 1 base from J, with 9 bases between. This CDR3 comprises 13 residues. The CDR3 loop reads CASRASGNYGYTF. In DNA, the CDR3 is TGCGCCAGCAGAGCTTCCGGTAACTATGGCTACACCTTC.

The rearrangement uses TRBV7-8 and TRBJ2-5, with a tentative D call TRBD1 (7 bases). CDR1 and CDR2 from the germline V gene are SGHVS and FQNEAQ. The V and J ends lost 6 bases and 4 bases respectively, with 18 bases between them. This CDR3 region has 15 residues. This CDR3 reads CASRSTRQGGETQYF. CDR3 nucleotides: TGTGCCAGCAGATCTACCCGCCAGGGGGGAGAGACCCAGTACTTC.

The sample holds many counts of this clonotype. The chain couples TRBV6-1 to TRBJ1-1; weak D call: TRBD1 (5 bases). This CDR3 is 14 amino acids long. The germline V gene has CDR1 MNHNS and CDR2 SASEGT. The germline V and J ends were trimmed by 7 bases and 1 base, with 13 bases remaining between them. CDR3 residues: CASNTMGPNTEAFF. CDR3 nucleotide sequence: TGTGCCAGCAACACCATGGGACCGAACACTGAAGCTTTCTTT.

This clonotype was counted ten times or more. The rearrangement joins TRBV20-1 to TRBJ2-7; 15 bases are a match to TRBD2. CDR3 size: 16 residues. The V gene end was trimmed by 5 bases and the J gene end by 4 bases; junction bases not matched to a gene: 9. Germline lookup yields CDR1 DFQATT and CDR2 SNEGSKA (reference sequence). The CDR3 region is CSAGPGLAGGKYEQYF. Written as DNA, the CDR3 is TGCAGTGCTGGCCCGGGACTAGCGGGAGGAAAGTACGAGCAGTACTTC.

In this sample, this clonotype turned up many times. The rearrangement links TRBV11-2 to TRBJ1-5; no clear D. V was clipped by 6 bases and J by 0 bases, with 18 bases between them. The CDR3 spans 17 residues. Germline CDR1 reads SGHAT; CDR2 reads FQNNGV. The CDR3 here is CASSSYYRTDSNQPQHF. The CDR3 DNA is TGTGCCAGCAGTTCTTACTACCGGACGGATAGCAATCAGCCCCAGCATTTT.

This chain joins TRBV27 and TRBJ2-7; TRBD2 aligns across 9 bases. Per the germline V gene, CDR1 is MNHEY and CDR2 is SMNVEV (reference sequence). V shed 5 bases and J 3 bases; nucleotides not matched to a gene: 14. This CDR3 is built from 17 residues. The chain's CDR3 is CASSPLGVAGEYYEQYF. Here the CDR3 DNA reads TGTGCCAGCAGTCCCCTAGGGGTAGCGGGAGAATACTACGAGCAGTACTTC.

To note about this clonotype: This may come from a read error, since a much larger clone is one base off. CDR3 loop: CASSWTAGGTAYEQYF. The CDR3 DNA is TGTGCCAGCAGCTGGACCGCGGGGGGGACGGCCTACGAGCAGTACTTC. The chain combines TRBV6-1 with TRBJ2-7, with 9 bases identical to TRBD2. The CDR3 runs 16 residues. CDR1 is MNHNS and CDR2 is SASEGT in the germline V gene. V was clipped by 6 bases and J by 2 bases; unmatched bases: 11.

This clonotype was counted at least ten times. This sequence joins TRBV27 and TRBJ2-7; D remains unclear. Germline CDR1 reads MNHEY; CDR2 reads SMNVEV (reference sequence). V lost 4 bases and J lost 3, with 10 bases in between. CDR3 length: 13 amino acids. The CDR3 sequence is CASSSPPGYEQYF. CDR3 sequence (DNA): TGTGCCAGCAGTTCGCCCCCGGGCTACGAGCAGTACTTC.

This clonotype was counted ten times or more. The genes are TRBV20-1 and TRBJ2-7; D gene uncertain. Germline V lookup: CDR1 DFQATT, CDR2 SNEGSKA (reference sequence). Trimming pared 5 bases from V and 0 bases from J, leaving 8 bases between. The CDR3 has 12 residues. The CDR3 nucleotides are TGCAGTGCTTCGAAAAGCTCCTACGAGCAGTACTTC. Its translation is CSASKSSYEQYF.